This T cell receptor beta chain is from a study of cytomegalovirus exposure and HLA in healthy donors. General observations from the study: Most subjects had HLA-A and HLA-B alleles reportedly predicted accurately by TCR beta sequences. The authors enumerated around 150 TCR beta chains as linked to cytomegalovirus.

Both 60 Vbeta primers and 13 Jbeta primers went into the PCR. Profiled with immunoSEQ multiplex PCR; TCRdb holds only in-frame clones, not every one. The top ten hold around 1.6% of the sample, which has 150,000 to 200,000 clones, roughly 83% seen once. V shed 5 bases and J shed 4 bases, with 17 bases lying between them. Germline-derived CDR1 and CDR2 are KGHSH and LQKENI. The CDR3 loop spans 15 amino acids. In the case of this clone: Its specificity is unknown.

The chain recombines TRBV18 with TRBJ1-1, with D possibly TRBD1 on 5 matching bases. This TCR was sampled from a woman between 50 and 59 years old in good health and CMV-seronegative. Sequenced input: PBMCs. In DNA, the CDR3 is TGTGCCAGCTCAGGCCTGCCCGGGGGGGGCACTGAAGCTTTCTTT. This encodes CASSGLPGGGTEAFF.